Following are 12 T cell receptor beta chains from one sample sequenced in a study of blood T cell repertoires in COVID-19. Clones were sequenced by immunoSEQ multiplex PCR, and TCRdb holds only the in-frame ones, with some missing. The table has about 430,000 clones, about 88% seen once. Sequences were obtained from PBMCs or T cells enriched from blood (not recorded which). The receptors were sampled from a woman between 18 and 29 years old who had been exposed to COVID-19.

The genes are TRBV6-2 or TRBV6-3 and TRBJ2-7; D is possibly TRBD2 (6 bases). The germline gives CDR1 MNHEY, CDR2 SVGEGT. Trimming removed 4 bases at V and 4 bases at J, with 14 bases between. The CDR3 spans 14 residues. The CDR3 reads CASSFPQAGYEQYF. The CDR3, as DNA: TGTGCCAGCAGTTTTCCCCAGGCGGGATACGAGCAGTACTTC.

The rearrangement uses TRBV5-4 and TRBJ2-1; 10 nucleotides line up with TRBD2. The junction had 11 bases not matched to a gene; V was cut back by 0 bases and J by 8 bases. Germline CDR1 SGHNT, CDR2 YYREEE (reference sequence). The CDR3 extends over 17 amino acids. The CDR3 nucleotides are TGTGCCAGCAGCTTGGAGGCTAGCGGGAGATTTGGGTATGAGCAGTTCTTC. Its translation is CASSLEASGRFGYEQFF.

J is TRBJ2-5 and V is TRBV11-3, with 7 bases identical to TRBD2. CDR1 and CDR2 from the germline V gene are SGHNT and YENEEA. With 1 base clipped from V and 2 bases from J, the junction kept 4 bases outside the gene matches. This CDR3 is 15 amino acids long. The CDR3 nucleotides read TGTGCCAGCAGCTTAGGGCAAGCGGGGCAAGAGACCCAGTACTTC. Translated, it gives CASSLGQAGQETQYF.

The rearrangement joins TRBV28 to TRBJ1-3; D gene ambiguous. Germline V gene sequence: CDR1 MDHEN, CDR2 SYDVKM. Deletions cut 2 bases from V and 1 base from J, with 9 bases between. This CDR3 comprises 15 residues. CDR3 residues: CASSLRELSGNTIYF. CDR3 sequence (DNA): TGTGCCAGCAGTTTAAGGGAGCTATCTGGAAACACCATATATTTT.

The gene calls are TRBV7-9 and TRBJ2-3; weak D call: TRBD1 (5 bases). The V gene lost 3 bases and the J gene lost 1 base, with 8 bases spanning the gap. The CDR3 consists of 14 residues. Germline CDR1 reads SEHNR; CDR2 reads FQNEAQ (reference sequence). The chain's CDR3 is CASSFPTGTDTQYF. In DNA form, the CDR3 reads TGTGCCAGCAGCTTTCCGACAGGCACAGATACGCAGTATTTT.

The DNA of the CDR3 is TGTGCCAGCAGTTCAAGACTAGCGGACAATGAGCAGTTCTTC. Protein sequence: CASSSRLADNEQFF. This chain joins TRBV6-2 or TRBV6-3 and TRBJ2-1; the match to TRBD2 covers 9 bases. J lost 5 bases, V lost 4 bases, and 3 bases had no gene match. The germline V gene has CDR1 MNHEY and CDR2 SVGEGT. This CDR3 comprises 14 residues.

The genes are TRBV5-1 and TRBJ2-7, with 7 positions matching TRBD2. V lost 0 bases and J lost 3; bases outside the gene matches: 6. The CDR3 spans 15 residues. Germline values: CDR1 SGHRS, CDR2 YFSETQ. The CDR3 loop reads CASSLEGGSSYEQYF. CDR3 bases: TGCGCCAGCAGCTTGGAGGGCGGGAGTAGCTACGAGCAGTACTTC.

The rearrangement uses TRBV18 and TRBJ1-5, with 7 bases that match TRBD1. The CDR3 runs 13 residues. CDR1 is KGHSH, CDR2 LQKENI, per germline. The ends lost 6 bases at V and 7 bases at J; junction bases unmatched: 6. The CDR3 DNA is TGTGCCAGCTCGACCGACAGGGAACAGCCCCAGCATTTT. This translates into CASSTDREQPQHF.

The chain recombines TRBV6-5 with TRBJ1-6, with 10 bases aligning to TRBD1. V lost 11 bases and J lost 4; bases outside the gene matches: 5. The CDR3 covers 14 residues. Germline V lookup: CDR1 MNHEY, CDR2 SVGAGI. CDR3 in DNA: TGTGCCGGCTGGGACAGGGGTTATAATTCACCCCTCCACTTT. Translation: CAGWDRGYNSPLHF.

The CDR3 sequence is CASSPRDRGRQETQYF. The CDR3 DNA sequence: TGTGCCAGCTCACCACGGGACAGGGGGCGTCAAGAGACCCAGTACTTC. This chain links TRBV18 with TRBJ2-5, with 12 bases aligning to TRBD1. Germline values: CDR1 KGHSH, CDR2 LQKENI. V dropped 1 base and J dropped 2; count of bases not matched to a gene: 2. The CDR3 has 16 residues. The whole variable domain, filled in from reference TRBV18 and TRBJ2-5, reads NAGVMQNPRHLVRRRGQEARLRCSPMKGHSHVYWYRQLPEEGLKFMVYLQKENIIDESGMPKERFSAEFPKEGPSILRIQQVVRGDSAAYFCASSPRDRGRQETQYFGPGTRLLVL.

The rearrangement joins TRBV7-5 to TRBJ2-1; the DNA was not compared with TRBD2, the D call given in the table. TRBV7-5 is a recognized pseudogene. The CDR3 sequence is 19 residues long. The CDR3 sequence is CVRSLVSWGPAGRYNEQFF. The CDR3 bases are TGTGTCAGAAGCTTAGTATCGTGGGGTCCAGCGGGCCGCTACAATGAGCAGTTCTTC.

This clone is a singleton in its sample. The chain recombines TRBV4-3 with TRBJ1-4; 9 bases are a match to TRBD1. The germline gives CDR1 LGHNA, CDR2 YSLEER. The CDR3 sequence is 15 residues long. V lost 7 bases and J lost 8; bases outside the gene matches: 11. The CDR3: CASTERGTGSEKLFF. The CDR3 region has the DNA TGCGCCAGCACCGAAAGAGGGACAGGGAGCGAAAAACTGTTTTTT.